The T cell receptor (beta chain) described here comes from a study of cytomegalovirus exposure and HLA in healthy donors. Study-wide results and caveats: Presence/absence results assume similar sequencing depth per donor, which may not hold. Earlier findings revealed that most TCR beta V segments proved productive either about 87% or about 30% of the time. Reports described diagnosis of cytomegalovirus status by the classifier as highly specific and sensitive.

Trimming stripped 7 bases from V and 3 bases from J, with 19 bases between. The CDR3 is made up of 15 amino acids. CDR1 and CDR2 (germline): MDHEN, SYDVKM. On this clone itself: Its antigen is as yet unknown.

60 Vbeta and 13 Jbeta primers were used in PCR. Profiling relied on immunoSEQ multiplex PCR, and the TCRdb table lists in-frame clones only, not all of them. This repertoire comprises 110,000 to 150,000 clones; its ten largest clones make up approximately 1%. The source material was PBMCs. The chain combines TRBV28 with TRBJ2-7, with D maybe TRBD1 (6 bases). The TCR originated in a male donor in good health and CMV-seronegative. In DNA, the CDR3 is TGTGCCAGCACCCCGTCAGGGGCCTTTGACTACGAGCAGTACTTC. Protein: CASTPSGAFDYEQYF.